This T cell receptor beta chain was documented in a study of blood T cell repertoires in COVID-19. Allocation to cohorts depended on clinical history reported by the participants. Methods used by the authors: Quantification of nucleated cells was approximated via reference gene primer amplification. Only in-frame clones appear in the TCRdb table, and some are missing; sequencing was by immunoSEQ multiplex PCR. D and trimming come from the DNA, and the V and J calls and clone size come from that table. The profile shows over 400,000 clones, about nine tenths of them singletons. The receptor was isolated from a woman aged 60-75 years who had recovered from COVID-19. The sequenced sample consisted of PBMCs or T cells enriched from blood (not recorded which).

In DNA form, the CDR3 reads TGTGCCACCAGCAGAGAGCGAGGCGATATATTGACGAAGACTGAAGCTTTCTTT. It translates to CATSRERGDILTKTEAFF. V gene TRBV15 combines with J gene TRBJ1-1, with unresolved D. The CDR3 loop spans 18 amino acids. Between the trimmed V and J ends, which lost 0 bases and 5 bases, there was a span of 22 bases. Germline CDR1 reads LNHNV; CDR2 reads YYDKDF (reference sequence).